The 31 T cell receptor beta chains presented below share a single source sample, sequenced in a study of a mutant IDH1 vaccine in newly diagnosed glioma. The time point here: week 23, last vaccination. The study gave 300 ug of mutant IDH1 20-mer peptide per vaccine dose, with topical imiquimod. Their antigens are not known. TCRdb keeps only in-frame clones here, not all; method: immunoSEQ multiplex PCR. Of about 65,000 clones listed, approximately 81% are singletons. This material consisted of PBMCs, taken from a glioma patient whose treatment included an IDH1 peptide vaccine. Receptors were obtained from a young man with glioma.

The chain combines TRBV19 with TRBJ2-1; 8 positions match TRBD1. With V trimmed by 7 bases and J by 5 bases, 7 bases remained unmatched. In germline, CDR1 is LNHDA, CDR2 SQIVND (reference sequence). This CDR3 comprises 14 residues. The CDR3 here is CASTTGQANNEQFF. DNA for the CDR3: TGTGCCAGTACCACGGGACAGGCTAACAATGAGCAGTTCTTC.

This rearrangement joins TRBV29-1 to TRBJ1-4, with 9 bases fitting TRBD1. Trimming cost V 8 bases and J 7 bases; bases outside gene matches: 14. The CDR3 is 15 residues long. Germline V gives CDR1 SQVTM, CDR2 ANQGSEA. The chain's CDR3 is CSIRSPTGGGEKLFF. The CDR3 nucleotides are TGCAGCATCCGAAGTCCTACAGGGGGCGGTGAAAAACTGTTTTTT. Complete variable domain (other parts from reference TRBV29-1 and TRBJ1-4): SAVISQKPSRDICQRGTSLTIQCQVDSQVTMMFWYRQQPGQSLTLIATANQGSEATYESGFVIDKFPISRPNLTFSTLTVSNMSPEDSSIYLCSIRSPTGGGEKLFFGSGTQLSVL.

CDR3 nucleotides: TGTGCCAGCAACGATCGTGTCGGGGAGCTGTTTTTT. It specifies CASNDRVGELFF. The rearrangement links TRBV6-5 to TRBJ2-2; D uncertain. Germline V gene lookup returns CDR1 MNHEY and CDR2 SVGAGI. Trimming took 7 bases from V and 7 from J, leaving 10 bases between them. The CDR3 loop spans 12 amino acids.

This chain uses TRBV7-8 with TRBJ1-4; D is unclear. The germline V gene has CDR1 SGHVS and CDR2 FQNEAQ. The CDR3 sequence is 15 residues long. Trimming shortened V by 5 bases and J by 4 bases, and 14 bases separated the two germline ends. As DNA, the CDR3 is TGTGCCAGCAGCCTCTCATGGGAGAGTAATGAAAAACTGTTTTTT. It encodes CASSLSWESNEKLFF. Full variable domain (rest looked up from reference TRBV7-8 and TRBJ1-4): GAGVSQSPRYKVAKRGQDVALRCDPISGHVSLFWYQQALGQGPEFLTYFQNEAQLDKSGLPSDRFFAERPEGSVSTLKIQRTQQEDSAVYLCASSLSWESNEKLFFGSGTQLSVL.

V usage is TRBV4-1 and J usage is TRBJ1-3; D is perhaps TRBD1 (5 bases). V was shortened by 3 bases and J by 2 bases, with 14 bases between the two germline ends. Germline loops: CDR1 MGHRA, CDR2 YSYEKL. The CDR3 is 16 residues long. The CDR3 spells CASSQAGLRAGNTIYF. Here the CDR3 DNA reads TGCGCCAGCAGCCAGGCAGGGTTAAGGGCTGGAAACACCATATATTTT.

The chain links TRBV2 to TRBJ1-5, with unresolved D. With 6 bases removed from V and 2 bases from J, the gap between germline ends came to 17 bases. The CDR3 sequence is 16 residues long. Germline values: CDR1 SNHLY, CDR2 FYNNEI. In DNA, the CDR3 is TGTGCCAGCAGAAGGGAAGGTGCTGCGGGCAATCAGCCCCAGCATTTT. It translates to CASRREGAAGNQPQHF. The full variable domain, its missing parts supplied by reference TRBV2 and TRBJ1-5, is EPEVTQTPSHQVTQMGQEVILRCVPISNHLYFYWYRQILGQKVEFLVSFYNNEISEKSEIFDDQFSVERPDGSNFTLKIRSTKLEDSAMYFCASRREGAAGNQPQHFGDGTRLSIL.

This clone was counted a few times. V usage is TRBV2 and J usage is TRBJ1-1; 7 bases line up with TRBD1. V dropped 5 bases and J dropped 4; count of bases not matched to a gene: 10. The CDR3 is 15 residues long. CDR1 is SNHLY, CDR2 FYNNEI, per germline. For the CDR3, the DNA is TGTGCCAGCAGTCCCCCGGACAGGAGGGGCACTGAAGCTTTCTTT. It yields the protein CASSPPDRRGTEAFF.

The chain joins TRBV19 to TRBJ2-2; 13 bases are a match to TRBD2. CDR1 LNHDA and CDR2 SQIVND come from the germline V gene (reference sequence). The J segment lost 3 bases and the V segment lost 5 bases, leaving 6 bases of the junction unmatched. This CDR3 has 17 residues. CDR3 nucleotides: TGTGCCAGTAGTCCGAGAGGACTAGCGGGGGACACCGGGGAGCTGTTTTTT. It translates to CASSPRGLAGDTGELFF.

The chain combines TRBV13 with TRBJ2-7, with D tentatively TRBD1 (7 bases). This CDR3 comprises 19 residues. Germline V lookup: CDR1 PRHDT, CDR2 FYEKMQ (reference sequence). Between the trimmed V and J ends, which lost 5 bases and 3 bases, there was a span of 29 bases. Written as DNA, the CDR3 is TGTGCCAGCAGCCCCGTGGCAGGGGGGATCCGAAAAAGGCACTACGAGCAGTACTTC. The encoded protein is CASSPVAGGIRKRHYEQYF.

This chain links TRBV5-5 with TRBJ1-2; TRBD1 agrees at 7 bases. The junction had 8 bases not matched to a gene; V was cut back by 4 bases and J by 5 bases. CDR3 length: 14 residues. Germline CDR1 is SGHKS and CDR2 is YYEKEE (reference sequence). The CDR3 loop reads CASSPSGTAYGYTF. As DNA, the CDR3 is TGTGCCAGCAGCCCTAGCGGGACAGCTTATGGCTACACCTTC.

The J gene is TRBJ1-5, the V gene TRBV28; 7 nucleotides line up with TRBD1. Germline V CDR1 and CDR2: MDHEN, SYDVKM. The CDR3 spans 15 residues. Trimming at V came to 6 bases and at J to 2 bases, leaving 7 bases not matched to a gene. This CDR3 reads CASRPSGQGNQPQHF. CDR3 in DNA: TGTGCCAGCAGACCCTCTGGACAGGGCAATCAGCCCCAGCATTTT.

Notes on this clone: Its ends do not fully match the called genes, so a read error is possible. V usage is TRBV4-1 and J usage is TRBJ1-4; D gene uncertain. The germline V gene has CDR1 MGHRA and CDR2 YSYEKL. The CDR3 has 15 amino acids. The CDR3 nucleotides are TGCGCCAGCAGTCGGGTGCCGGGATCCAATGAAGAACTGTTTTTT. This sequence encodes CASSRVPGSNEELFF.

Remarks on this clone: The sample has other DNA sequences that encode this CDR3 too. V usage is TRBV2 and J usage is TRBJ1-2; D unclear. The CDR3 has 14 amino acids. Germline values: CDR1 SNHLY, CDR2 FYNNEI. V was shortened by 6 bases and J by 1 base, with 12 bases between the two germline ends. The CDR3 sequence is CASSVDGVNYGYTF. The CDR3 DNA follows: TGTGCCAGCAGCGTCGATGGGGTTAACTATGGCTACACCTTC.

V gene TRBV11-2 combines with J gene TRBJ1-3; D is perhaps TRBD1 (5 bases). CDR1 SGHAT and CDR2 FQNNGV come from the germline V gene. Trimming left V 2 bases short and J 5 bases short, with 10 bases between. The CDR3 has 14 residues. CDR3 loop: CASSLQGFRNTIYF. The CDR3 DNA reads as TGTGCCAGCAGCTTACAGGGCTTCAGAAACACCATATATTTT.

The V call is TRBV28, the J call TRBJ1-4; 8 bases fit TRBD1. The CDR3 totals 16 residues. The ends lost 5 bases at V and 4 bases at J; junction bases unmatched: 9. The germline V gene has CDR1 MDHEN and CDR2 SYDVKM. For the CDR3, the DNA is TGTGCCAGCAGTACGCCTGGACAGGGCTTTAATGAAAAACTGTTTTTT. The encoded protein is CASSTPGQGFNEKLFF.

The rearrangement joins TRBV5-3 to TRBJ2-7; 9 nucleotides agree with TRBD1. TRBV5-3 is classed as an ORF, of uncertain function. The CDR3 contains 15 residues. Trimming took 6 bases from V and 3 from J; bases not matched to a gene: 10. CDR3 loop: CARTRCRDRVYEQYF. The CDR3 DNA sequence: TGTGCCAGAACCAGGTGCCGGGACAGGGTCTACGAGCAGTACTTC.

V and J are TRBV19 and TRBJ2-7; weak D call: TRBD1 (6 bases). The CDR3 extends over 14 amino acids. Per germline, CDR1 LNHDA and CDR2 SQIVND (reference sequence). Trimming took off 5 bases at V and 3 bases at J, with 14 bases between the two ends. The CDR3 here is CASSGGRNVYEQYF. CDR3 DNA sequence: TGTGCCAGTAGTGGGGGCCGTAATGTCTACGAGCAGTACTTC.

The chain employs TRBV4-1 and TRBJ1-2; TRBD1 matches 7 bases. Germline loops: CDR1 MGHRA, CDR2 YSYEKL. The V and J ends lost 4 bases and 1 base, in that order; junction bases with no gene match: 6. The CDR3 covers 15 residues. CDR3 protein: CASSLGTDYNYGYTF. The CDR3 nucleotides are TGCGCCAGCAGCCTTGGGACAGACTATAACTATGGCTACACCTTC.

The chain uses TRBV7-9 and TRBJ2-5, with 7 bases lining up with TRBD1. The better agreement between TRBJ2-7 and the DNA end casts doubt on the J call. The CDR3 spans 15 residues. Germline assignment: CDR1 SEHNR and CDR2 FQNEAQ (reference sequence). This chain's CDR3 is CASSLGRDSLYEQYF. CDR3 DNA sequence: TGTGCCAGCAGCTTAGGTAGGGACAGCCTCTACGAGCAGTACTTC.

The V call is TRBV19, the J call TRBJ2-1, with D tentatively TRBD1 (5 bases). CDR3 length equals 13 residues. Germline CDR1 and CDR2: LNHDA and SQIVND (reference sequence). Trimming pared 6 bases from V and 4 bases from J, leaving 10 bases between. The CDR3, as DNA: TGTGCCAGTAGGAGCAGGGTTTACAATGAGCAGTTCTTC. Translating it yields CASRSRVYNEQFF.

V and J are TRBV6-4 and TRBJ2-3; tentative D call: TRBD2 (5 bases). The CDR3 extends over 14 amino acids. The germline V gene encodes CDR1 MRHNA and CDR2 SNTAGT. V lost 5 bases and J lost 0, with 9 bases in between. CDR3 amino acids: CASSPGGSTDTQYF. The CDR3 DNA reads TGTGCCAGCAGTCCTGGCGGGAGCACAGATACGCAGTATTTT.

The J gene is TRBJ1-2, the V gene TRBV19; maybe TRBD1 (5 bases). The germline V gene has CDR1 LNHDA and CDR2 SQIVND (reference sequence). Trimming removed 4 bases at V and 2 bases at J, with 14 bases between. The length of the CDR3 is 15 residues. DNA for the CDR3: TGTGCCAGTAGTACCCCTGGGGGGGTAAACTATGGCTACACCTTC. This codes for CASSTPGGVNYGYTF. The full variable domain, completed using reference TRBV19 and TRBJ1-2, is DGGITQSPKYLFRKEGQNVTLSCEQNLNHDAMYWYRQDPGQGLRLIYYSQIVNDFQKGDIAEGYSVSREKKESFPLTVTSAQKNPTAFYLCASSTPGGVNYGYTFGSGTRLTVV.

This clone was observed a few times. The chain carries TRBV6-6 and TRBJ1-1; D is unclear. The V gene's germline CDR1 is MNHNY and CDR2 SVGAGI (reference sequence). This CDR3 contains 13 residues. Trimming cost V 7 bases and J 8 bases, with 17 bases left between them. CDR3 DNA: TGTGCCAGCACCTCCGGATCAAGGACCGAAGCTTTCTTT. Protein sequence: CASTSGSRTEAFF.

The sample holds a few counts of this clone. The chain carries TRBV7-9 and TRBJ1-2; D ambiguous. Trimming removed 2 bases from V and 4 bases from J, with 5 bases in between. From germline, CDR1 is SEHNR and CDR2 FQNEAQ (reference sequence). The CDR3 runs 12 residues. CDR3 bases: TGTGCCAGCAGCTTATTCGGCTATGGCTACACCTTC. Protein product: CASSLFGYGYTF.

The chain has TRBV2 and TRBJ1-5; D gene ambiguous. Deletions cut 4 bases from V and 6 bases from J, with 16 bases between. Germline lookup yields CDR1 SNHLY and CDR2 FYNNEI. The CDR3 runs to 15 residues. CDR3 nucleotide sequence: TGTGCCAGCAGTGTGCTGGGTGAAACATCTCAGCCCCAGCATTTT. Amino acids: CASSVLGETSQPQHF.

The V call is TRBV7-8, the J call TRBJ2-1; TRBD2 matches at 10 bases. The CDR3 contains 15 residues. Germline V CDR1 and CDR2: SGHVS, FQNEAQ. V lost 6 bases and J lost 8; bases outside the gene matches: 10. CDR3 nucleotides: TGTGCCAGCAGTTCCCCGGGACTAGCGCATCATGAGCAGTTCTTC. Its translation: CASSSPGLAHHEQFF.

The chain uses TRBV28 and TRBJ2-2, with a weak D call TRBD2 (5 bases). The CDR3 totals 11 residues. Germline CDR1 MDHEN, CDR2 SYDVKM. Deletions cut 5 bases from V and 8 bases from J, with 6 bases between. CDR3: CASSLAGELFF. The CDR3 DNA follows: TGTGCCAGCAGTCTAGCTGGGGAGCTGTTTTTT.

This chain links TRBV9 with TRBJ2-2; 7 bases align to TRBD1. From germline, CDR1 is SGDLS and CDR2 YYNGEE. The CDR3 consists of 14 residues. V shed 4 bases and J 1 base; nucleotides not matched to a gene: 1. The CDR3 sequence: CASSRTGNTGELFF. The CDR3 nucleotides are TGTGCCAGCAGCCGGACAGGGAACACCGGGGAGCTGTTTTTT.

This chain joins TRBV13 and TRBJ2-7; no firm D call. CDR3 length equals 12 residues. V was cut by 2 bases and J by 3 bases, with 5 bases left in between. Germline assignment: CDR1 PRHDT and CDR2 FYEKMQ (reference sequence). The chain's CDR3 is CASSLKDYEQYF. The CDR3 DNA reads TGTGCCAGCAGCTTAAAGGACTACGAGCAGTACTTC.

This rearrangement joins TRBV19 to TRBJ2-6; D assignment may be TRBD1 or TRBD2 (6 bases each). CDR3 size: 20 residues. The ends were cut back, 9 bases at V and 0 bases at J, with 27 bases in the middle. In germline, CDR1 is LNHDA, CDR2 SQIVND (reference sequence). The CDR3 is CASTHMGGRRDPSGANVLTF. For the CDR3, the DNA is TGTGCCAGCACCCATATGGGGGGCAGGCGCGACCCCTCTGGGGCCAACGTCCTGACTTTC. The complete variable domain, with remaining parts taken from reference TRBV19 and TRBJ2-6, reads DGGITQSPKYLFRKEGQNVTLSCEQNLNHDAMYWYRQDPGQGLRLIYYSQIVNDFQKGDIAEGYSVSREKKESFPLTVTSAQKNPTAFYLCASTHMGGRRDPSGANVLTFGAGSRLTVL.

The gene calls are TRBV27 and TRBJ1-6; D is perhaps TRBD1 (5 bases). The V end was cut by 0 bases, the J end by 9 bases, with 12 bases between. This CDR3 is 15 amino acids long. Germline CDR1 MNHEY, CDR2 SMNVEV (reference sequence). As DNA, the CDR3 is TGTGCCAGCAGTTTATCGGTAAGGGGTAGTTCACCCCTCCACTTT. Residues: CASSLSVRGSSPLHF.